The subject of this entry is one T cell receptor beta chain. The entry originates in a study of cytomegalovirus exposure and HLA in healthy donors. The length of the CDR3 is 16 residues. J lost 4 bases, V lost 4 bases, and 10 bases had no gene match. The germline V gene encodes CDR1 MDHEN and CDR2 SYDVKM. Sequencing was performed with immunoSEQ multiplex PCR; in TCRdb, only in-frame clones are kept and a portion is missing. The top ten clones hold 3.9% of a sample with 100,000 or so clones, roughly nine tenths of them seen once. The V gene is TRBV28, the J gene TRBJ2-7; 10 bases are shared with TRBD1. This receptor was taken from a woman aged 30 to 39 in good health and CMV-seronegative. Sequenced sample: PBMCs. CDR3 region: CASSSTGTGAGYEQYF. The CDR3 nucleotides read TGTGCCAGCAGTTCAACCGGGACAGGGGCGGGATACGAGCAGTACTTC. Complete variable domain (other parts from reference TRBV28 and TRBJ2-7): DVKVTQSSRYLVKRTGEKVFLECVQDMDHENMFWYRQDPGLGLRLIYFSYDVKMKEKGDIPEGYSVSREKKERFSLILESASTNQTSMYLCASSSTGTGAGYEQYFGPGTRLTVT.